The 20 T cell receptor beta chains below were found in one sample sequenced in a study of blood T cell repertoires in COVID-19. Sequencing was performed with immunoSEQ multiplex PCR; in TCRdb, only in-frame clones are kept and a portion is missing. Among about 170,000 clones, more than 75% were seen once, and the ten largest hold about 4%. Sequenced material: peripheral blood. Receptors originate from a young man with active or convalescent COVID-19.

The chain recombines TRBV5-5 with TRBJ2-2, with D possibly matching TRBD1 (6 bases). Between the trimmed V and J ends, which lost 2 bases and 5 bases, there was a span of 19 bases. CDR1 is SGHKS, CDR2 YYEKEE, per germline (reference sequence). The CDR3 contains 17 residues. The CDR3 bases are TGTGCCAGCAGCTTAACTACATCCGGGACACGGACCGGGGAGCTGTTTTTT. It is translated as CASSLTTSGTRTGELFF.

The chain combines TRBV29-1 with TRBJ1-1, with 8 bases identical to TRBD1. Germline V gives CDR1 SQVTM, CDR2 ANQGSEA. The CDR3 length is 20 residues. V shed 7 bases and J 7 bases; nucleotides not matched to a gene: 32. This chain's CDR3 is CSAQRLVARGQEYPGGEAFF. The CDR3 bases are TGCAGCGCCCAACGACTGGTAGCCAGGGGGCAAGAATATCCCGGTGGTGAAGCTTTCTTT.

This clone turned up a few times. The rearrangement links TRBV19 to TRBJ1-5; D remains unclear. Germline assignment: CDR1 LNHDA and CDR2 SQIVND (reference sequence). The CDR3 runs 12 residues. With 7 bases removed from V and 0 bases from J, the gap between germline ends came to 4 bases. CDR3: CASTVSNQPQHF. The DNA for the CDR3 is TGTGCCAGTACCGTTAGCAATCAGCCCCAGCATTTT. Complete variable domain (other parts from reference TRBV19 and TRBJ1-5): DGGITQSPKYLFRKEGQNVTLSCEQNLNHDAMYWYRQDPGQGLRLIYYSQIVNDFQKGDIAEGYSVSREKKESFPLTVTSAQKNPTAFYLCASTVSNQPQHFGDGTRLSIL.

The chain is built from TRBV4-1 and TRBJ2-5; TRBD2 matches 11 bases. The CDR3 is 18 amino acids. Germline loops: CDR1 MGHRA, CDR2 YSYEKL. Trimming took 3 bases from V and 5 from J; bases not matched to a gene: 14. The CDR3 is CASSQGGNLAGGGETQYF. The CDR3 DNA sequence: TGCGCCAGCAGCCAGGGGGGTAATCTAGCGGGAGGTGGTGAGACCCAGTACTTC.

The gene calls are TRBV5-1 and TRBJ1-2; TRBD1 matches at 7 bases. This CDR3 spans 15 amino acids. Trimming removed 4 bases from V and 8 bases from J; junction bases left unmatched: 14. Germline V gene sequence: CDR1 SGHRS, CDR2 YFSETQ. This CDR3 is CASSPVPTGVGGYTF. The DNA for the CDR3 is TGCGCCAGCAGCCCAGTCCCTACAGGGGTAGGGGGCTACACCTTC.

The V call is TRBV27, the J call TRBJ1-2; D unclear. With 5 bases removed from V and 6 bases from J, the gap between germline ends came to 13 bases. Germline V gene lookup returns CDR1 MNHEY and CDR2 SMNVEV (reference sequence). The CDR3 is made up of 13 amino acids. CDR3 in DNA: TGTGCCAGCAGTCAGGTCGGGGTCGATGGCTACACCTTC. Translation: CASSQVGVDGYTF.

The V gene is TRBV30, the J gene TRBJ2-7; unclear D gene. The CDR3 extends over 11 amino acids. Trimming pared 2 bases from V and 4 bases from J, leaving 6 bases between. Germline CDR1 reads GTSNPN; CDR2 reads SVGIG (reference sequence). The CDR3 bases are TGTGCCTGGAGTCCGAGTTACGAGCAGTACTTC. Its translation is CAWSPSYEQYF.

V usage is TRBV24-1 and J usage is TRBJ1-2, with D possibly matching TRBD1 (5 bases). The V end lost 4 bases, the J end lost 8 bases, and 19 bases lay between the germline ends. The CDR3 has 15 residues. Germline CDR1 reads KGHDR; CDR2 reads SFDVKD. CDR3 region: CATSDHLGGREGYTF. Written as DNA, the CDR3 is TGTGCCACCAGTGACCACCTCGGGGGTAGGGAAGGCTACACCTTC.

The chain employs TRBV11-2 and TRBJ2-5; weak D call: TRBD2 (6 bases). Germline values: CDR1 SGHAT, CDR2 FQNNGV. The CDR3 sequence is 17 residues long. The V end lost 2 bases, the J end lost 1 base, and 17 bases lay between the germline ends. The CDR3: CASSLYIGQEGQETQYF. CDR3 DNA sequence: TGTGCCAGCAGCTTATATATCGGGCAGGAGGGCCAAGAGACCCAGTACTTC.

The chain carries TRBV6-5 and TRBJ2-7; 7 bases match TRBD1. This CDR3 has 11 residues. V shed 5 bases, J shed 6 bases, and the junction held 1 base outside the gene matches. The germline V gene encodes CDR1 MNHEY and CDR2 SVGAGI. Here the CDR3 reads CASSQGVEQYF. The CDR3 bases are TGTGCCAGCAGTCAGGGGGTCGAGCAGTACTTC.

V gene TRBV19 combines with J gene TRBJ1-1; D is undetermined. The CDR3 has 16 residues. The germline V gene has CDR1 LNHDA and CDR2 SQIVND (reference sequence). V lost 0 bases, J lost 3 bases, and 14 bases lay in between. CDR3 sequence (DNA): TGTGCCAGTAGTATAGAGCACTATCGGGTGGACACTGAAGCTTTCTTT. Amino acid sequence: CASSIEHYRVDTEAFF.

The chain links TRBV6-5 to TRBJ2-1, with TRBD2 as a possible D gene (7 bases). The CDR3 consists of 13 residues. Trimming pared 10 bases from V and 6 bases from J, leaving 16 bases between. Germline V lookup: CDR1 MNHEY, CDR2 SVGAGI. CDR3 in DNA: TGTGCCAACTCAAACAGGGAGGGCAATGAGCAGTTCTTC. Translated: CANSNREGNEQFF.

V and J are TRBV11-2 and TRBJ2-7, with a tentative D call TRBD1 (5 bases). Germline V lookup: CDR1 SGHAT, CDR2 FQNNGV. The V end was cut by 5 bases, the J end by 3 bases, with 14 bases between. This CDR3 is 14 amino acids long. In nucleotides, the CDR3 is TGTGCCAGCAGCATTTCCCCAGGGTTCTACGAGCAGTACGTC. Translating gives CASSISPGFYEQYV.

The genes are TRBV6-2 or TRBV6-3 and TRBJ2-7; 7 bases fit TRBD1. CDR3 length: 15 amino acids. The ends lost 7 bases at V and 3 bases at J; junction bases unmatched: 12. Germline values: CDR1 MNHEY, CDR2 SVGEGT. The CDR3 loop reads CASNPTGVEVYEQYF. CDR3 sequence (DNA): TGTGCCAGCAACCCCACAGGGGTCGAAGTCTACGAGCAGTACTTC.

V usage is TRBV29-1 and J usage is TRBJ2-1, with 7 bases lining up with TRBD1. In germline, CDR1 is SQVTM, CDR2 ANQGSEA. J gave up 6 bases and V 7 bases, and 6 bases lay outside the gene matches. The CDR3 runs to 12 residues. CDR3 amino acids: CSGRGIANEQFF. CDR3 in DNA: TGCAGCGGCAGGGGGATTGCCAATGAGCAGTTCTTC.

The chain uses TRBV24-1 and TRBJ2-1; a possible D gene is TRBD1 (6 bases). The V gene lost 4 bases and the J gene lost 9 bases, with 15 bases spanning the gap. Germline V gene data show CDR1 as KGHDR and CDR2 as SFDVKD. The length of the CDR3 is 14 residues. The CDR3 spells CATSDFRGRVEQFF. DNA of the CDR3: TGTGCCACCAGTGACTTCAGGGGAAGGGTTGAGCAGTTCTTC.

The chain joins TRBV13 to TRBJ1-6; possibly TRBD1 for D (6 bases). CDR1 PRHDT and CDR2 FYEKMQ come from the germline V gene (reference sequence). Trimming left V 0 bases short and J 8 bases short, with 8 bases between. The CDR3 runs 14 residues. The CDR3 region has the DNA TGTGCCAGCAGCTTAGGCCCAGGGGATTCACCCCTCCACTTT. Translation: CASSLGPGDSPLHF.

This CDR3 is CASSPGQVSDTQYF. CDR3 sequence (DNA): TGTGCCAGCAGCCCTGGACAGGTTTCAGATACGCAGTATTTT. This chain links TRBV4-2 with TRBJ2-3; TRBD1 agrees at 7 bases. Trimming cost V 4 bases and J 4 bases; bases outside gene matches: 5. The germline V gene has CDR1 LGHNA and CDR2 YNFKEQ. This CDR3 region has 14 residues.

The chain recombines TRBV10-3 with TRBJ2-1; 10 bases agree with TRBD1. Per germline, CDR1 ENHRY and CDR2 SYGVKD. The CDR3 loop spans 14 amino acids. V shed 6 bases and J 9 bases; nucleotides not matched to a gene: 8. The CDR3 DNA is TGTGCCATCAGCGGAGGGACAGGGGAAGGTGAGCAGTTCTTC. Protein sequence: CAISGGTGEGEQFF.

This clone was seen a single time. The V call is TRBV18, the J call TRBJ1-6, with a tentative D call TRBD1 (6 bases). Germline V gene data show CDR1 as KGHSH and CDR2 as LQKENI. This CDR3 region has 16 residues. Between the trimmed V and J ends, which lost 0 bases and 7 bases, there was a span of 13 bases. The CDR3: CASSPPTGGGNSPLHF. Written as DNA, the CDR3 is TGTGCCAGCTCACCACCAACGGGGGGCGGAAATTCACCCCTCCACTTT. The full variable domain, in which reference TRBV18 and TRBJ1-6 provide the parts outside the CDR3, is NAGVMQNPRHLVRRRGQEARLRCSPMKGHSHVYWYRQLPEEGLKFMVYLQKENIIDESGMPKERFSAEFPKEGPSILRIQQVVRGDSAAYFCASSPPTGGGNSPLHFGNGTRLTVT.